This paragraph covers one T cell receptor (beta chain) sequence. Its antigen is undetermined. The record originates from a study of T cell responses to AZD1222 COVID-19 vaccine. Whole-study findings and limits: Spike was spanned by vaccine-associated CD4 TCRs, with dominance at 160-218 and 743-854. Donor demographics were predominantly white British with a female majority; clonal diversity may be underestimated.

Method: immunoSEQ multiplex PCR; TCRdb's copy keeps in-frame clones and lacks some. This sample has over 150,000 clones; about nine tenths occur once, and the top ten carry less than 3%. The CDR3 runs to 13 residues. The trim removed 6 bases at V and 4 bases at J, leaving 2 bases unmatched. Germline CDR1 and CDR2: SGHTA and FQGTGA. The sample here was peripheral blood, taken on day 0 of AZD1222 vaccination. This clonotype was obtained from an adult in good health. The rearrangement joins TRBV7-3 to TRBJ2-3; TRBD2 agrees at 9 bases. The CDR3 sequence: CASSSGSADTQYF. Here the CDR3 DNA reads TGTGCCAGCAGTAGCGGGAGTGCAGATACGCAGTATTTT.